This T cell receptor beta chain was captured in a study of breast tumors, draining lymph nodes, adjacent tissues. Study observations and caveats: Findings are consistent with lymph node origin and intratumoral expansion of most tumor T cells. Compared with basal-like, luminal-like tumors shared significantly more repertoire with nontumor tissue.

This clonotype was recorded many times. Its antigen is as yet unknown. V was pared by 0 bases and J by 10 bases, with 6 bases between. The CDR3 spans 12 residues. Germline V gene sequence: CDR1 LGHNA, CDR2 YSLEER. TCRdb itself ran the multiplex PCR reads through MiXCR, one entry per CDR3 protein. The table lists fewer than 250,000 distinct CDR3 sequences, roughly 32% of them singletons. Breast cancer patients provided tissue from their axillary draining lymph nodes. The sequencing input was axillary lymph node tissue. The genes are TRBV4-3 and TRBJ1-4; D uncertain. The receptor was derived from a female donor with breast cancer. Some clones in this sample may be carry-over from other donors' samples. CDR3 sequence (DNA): TGCGCCAGCAGCCAAGAGGATGGAAAACTGTTTTTT. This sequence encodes CASSQEDGKLFF.